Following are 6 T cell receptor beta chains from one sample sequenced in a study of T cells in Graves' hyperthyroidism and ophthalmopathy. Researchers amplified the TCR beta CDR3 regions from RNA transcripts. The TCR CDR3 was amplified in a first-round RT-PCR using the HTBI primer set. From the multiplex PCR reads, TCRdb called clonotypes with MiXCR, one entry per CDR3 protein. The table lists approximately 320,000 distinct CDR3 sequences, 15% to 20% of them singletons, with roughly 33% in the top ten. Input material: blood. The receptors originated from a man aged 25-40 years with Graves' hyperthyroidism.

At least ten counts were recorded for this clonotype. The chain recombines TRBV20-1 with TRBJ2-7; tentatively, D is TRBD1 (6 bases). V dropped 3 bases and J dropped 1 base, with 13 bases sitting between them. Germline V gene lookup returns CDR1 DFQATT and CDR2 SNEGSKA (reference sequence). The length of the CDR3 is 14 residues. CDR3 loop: CSASSVGASYEQYF. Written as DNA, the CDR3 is TGCAGTGCTAGTTCTGTGGGGGCTTCCTACGAGCAGTACTTC.

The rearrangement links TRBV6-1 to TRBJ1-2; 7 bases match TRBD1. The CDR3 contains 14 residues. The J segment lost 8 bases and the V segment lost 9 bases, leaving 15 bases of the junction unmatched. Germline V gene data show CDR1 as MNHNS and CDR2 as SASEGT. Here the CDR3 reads CASRPRHRGGGYTF. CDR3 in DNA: TGTGCCAGTAGGCCTAGGCACAGGGGAGGAGGCTACACCTTC.

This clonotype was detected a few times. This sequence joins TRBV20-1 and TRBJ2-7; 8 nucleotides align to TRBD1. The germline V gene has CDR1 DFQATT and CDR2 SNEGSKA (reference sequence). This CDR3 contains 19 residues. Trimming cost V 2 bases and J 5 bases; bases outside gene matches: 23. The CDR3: CSARSYRGAGGIGRHEQYF. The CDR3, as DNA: TGCAGTGCTAGAAGCTACAGGGGGGCTGGCGGGATCGGGCGGCACGAGCAGTACTTC.

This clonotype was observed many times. CDR3 nucleotide sequence: TGCGCCAGCAGCGGAGGACAGACAGCTTTCTTT. Its translation is CASSGGQTAFF. The chain carries TRBV5-1 and TRBJ1-1, with D tentatively TRBD1 (6 bases). Looked up from germline, CDR1 is SGHRS and CDR2 is YFSETQ. This CDR3 has 11 residues. The V end was cut by 4 bases, the J end by 10 bases, with 11 bases between.

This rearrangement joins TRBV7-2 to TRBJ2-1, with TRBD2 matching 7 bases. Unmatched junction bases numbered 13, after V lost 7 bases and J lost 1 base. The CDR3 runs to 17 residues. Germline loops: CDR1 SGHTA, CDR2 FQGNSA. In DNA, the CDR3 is TGTGCCAGCATCCTAGAGGCTAGCGGCTCTTCCTACAATGAGCAGTTCTTC. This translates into CASILEASGSSYNEQFF.

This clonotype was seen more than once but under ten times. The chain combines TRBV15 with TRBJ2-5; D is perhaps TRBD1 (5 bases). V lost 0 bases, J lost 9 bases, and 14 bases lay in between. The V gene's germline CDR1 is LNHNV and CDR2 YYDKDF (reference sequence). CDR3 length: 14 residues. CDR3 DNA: TGTGCCACCAGCAGAGAGGGGCTCGGGTTGGCCCAGTACTTC. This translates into CATSREGLGLAQYF. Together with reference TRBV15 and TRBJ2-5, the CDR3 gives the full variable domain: DAMVIQNPRYQVTQFGKPVTLSCSQTLNHNVMYWYQQKSSQAPKLLFHYYDKDFNNEADTPDNFQSRRPNTSFCFLDIRSPGLGDTAMYLCATSREGLGLAQYFGPGTRLLVL.